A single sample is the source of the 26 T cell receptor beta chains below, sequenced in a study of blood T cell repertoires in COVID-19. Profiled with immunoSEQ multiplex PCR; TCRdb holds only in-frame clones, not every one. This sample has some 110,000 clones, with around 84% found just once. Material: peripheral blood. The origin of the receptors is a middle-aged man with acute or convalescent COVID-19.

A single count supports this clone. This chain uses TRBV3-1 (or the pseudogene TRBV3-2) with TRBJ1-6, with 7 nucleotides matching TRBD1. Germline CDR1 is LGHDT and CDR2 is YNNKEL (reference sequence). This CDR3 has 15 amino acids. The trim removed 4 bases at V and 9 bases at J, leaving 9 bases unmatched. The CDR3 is CASSPDRQGFSPLHF. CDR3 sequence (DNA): TGTGCCAGCAGCCCGGATAGACAGGGCTTTTCACCCCTCCACTTT.

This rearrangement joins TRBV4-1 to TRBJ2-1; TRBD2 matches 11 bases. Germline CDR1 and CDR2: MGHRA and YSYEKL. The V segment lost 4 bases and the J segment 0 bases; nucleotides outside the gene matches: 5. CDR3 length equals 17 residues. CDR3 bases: TGCGCCAGCAGCCGGGGACTAGCGGAAAGCTCCTACAATGAGCAGTTCTTC. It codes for CASSRGLAESSYNEQFF.

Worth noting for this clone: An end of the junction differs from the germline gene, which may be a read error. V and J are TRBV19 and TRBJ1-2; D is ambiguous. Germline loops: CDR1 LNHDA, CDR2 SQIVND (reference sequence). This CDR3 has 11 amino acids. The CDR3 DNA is TGTGCCAGTAGTATTGACTGGATAAGGATATTC. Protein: CASSIDWIRIF.

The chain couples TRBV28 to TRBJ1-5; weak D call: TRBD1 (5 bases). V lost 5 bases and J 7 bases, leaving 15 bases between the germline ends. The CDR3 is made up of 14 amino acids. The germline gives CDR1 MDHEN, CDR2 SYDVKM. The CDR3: CASSNTGFRQPQHF. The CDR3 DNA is TGTGCCAGCAGTAATACAGGCTTTCGCCAGCCCCAGCATTTT.

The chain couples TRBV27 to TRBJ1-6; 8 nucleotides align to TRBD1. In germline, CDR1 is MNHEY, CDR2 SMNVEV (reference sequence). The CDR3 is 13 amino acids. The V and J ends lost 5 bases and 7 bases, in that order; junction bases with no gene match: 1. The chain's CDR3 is CASSRDRNSPLHF. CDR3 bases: TGTGCCAGCAGTCGGGACAGGAATTCACCCCTCCACTTT.

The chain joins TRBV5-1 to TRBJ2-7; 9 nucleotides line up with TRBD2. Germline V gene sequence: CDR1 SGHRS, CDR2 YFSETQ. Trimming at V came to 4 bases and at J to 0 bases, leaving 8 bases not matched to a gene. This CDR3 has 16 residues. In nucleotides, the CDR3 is TGCGCCAGCAGCCCGCGGGAGGGGTCGAGCTCCTACGAGCAGTACTTC. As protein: CASSPREGSSSYEQYF.

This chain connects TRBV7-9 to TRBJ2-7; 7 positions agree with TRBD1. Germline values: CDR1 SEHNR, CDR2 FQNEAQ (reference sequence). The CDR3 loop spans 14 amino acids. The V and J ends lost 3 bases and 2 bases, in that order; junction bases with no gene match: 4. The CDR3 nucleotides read TGTGCCAGCAGCTTTGGACAGGCTACCTACGAGCAGTACTTC. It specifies CASSFGQATYEQYF.

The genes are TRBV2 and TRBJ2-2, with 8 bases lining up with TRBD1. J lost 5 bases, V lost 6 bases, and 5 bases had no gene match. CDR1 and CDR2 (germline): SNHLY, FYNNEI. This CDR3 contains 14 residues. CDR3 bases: TGTGCCAGCAGCCAGGACAGGGCGACCGGGGAGCTGTTTTTT. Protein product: CASSQDRATGELFF.

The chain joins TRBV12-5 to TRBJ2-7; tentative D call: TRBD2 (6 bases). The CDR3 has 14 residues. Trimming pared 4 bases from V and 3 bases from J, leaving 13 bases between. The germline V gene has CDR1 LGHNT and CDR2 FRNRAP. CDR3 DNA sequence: TGTGCTAGTGGTTCGGCTAGCGCATACTACGAGCAGTACTTC. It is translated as CASGSASAYYEQYF.

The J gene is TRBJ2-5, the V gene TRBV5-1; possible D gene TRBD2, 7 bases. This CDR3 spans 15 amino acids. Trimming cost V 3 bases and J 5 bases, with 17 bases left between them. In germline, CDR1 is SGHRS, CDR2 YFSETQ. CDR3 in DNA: TGCGCCAGCAGCTCCAGGAGGGGGGGCCGGGAGACCCAGTACTTC. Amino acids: CASSSRRGGRETQYF. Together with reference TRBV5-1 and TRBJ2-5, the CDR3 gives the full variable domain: KAGVTQTPRYLIKTRGQQVTLSCSPISGHRSVSWYQQTPGQGLQFLFEYFSETQRNKGNFPGRFSGRQFSNSRSEMNVSTLELGDSALYLCASSSRRGGRETQYFGPGTRLLVL.

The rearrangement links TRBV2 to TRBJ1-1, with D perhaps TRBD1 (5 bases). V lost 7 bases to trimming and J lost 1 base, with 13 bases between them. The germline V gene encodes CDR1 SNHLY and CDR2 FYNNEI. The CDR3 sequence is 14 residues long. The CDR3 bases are TGTGCCAGCAAAGGCAGGGAGGGGAACACTGAAGCTTTCTTT. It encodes CASKGREGNTEAFF.

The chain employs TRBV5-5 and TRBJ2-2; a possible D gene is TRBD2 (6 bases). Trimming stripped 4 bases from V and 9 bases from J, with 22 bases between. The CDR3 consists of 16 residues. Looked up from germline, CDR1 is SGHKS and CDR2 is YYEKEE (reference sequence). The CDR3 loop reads CASSPTSPRGLRELFF. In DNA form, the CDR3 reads TGTGCCAGCAGCCCTACATCACCCCGGGGACTCAGGGAGCTGTTTTTT.

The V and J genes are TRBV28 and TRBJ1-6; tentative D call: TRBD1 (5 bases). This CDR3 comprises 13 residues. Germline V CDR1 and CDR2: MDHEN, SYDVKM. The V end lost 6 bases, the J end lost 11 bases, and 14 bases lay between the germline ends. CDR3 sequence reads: CASRDIQGTPLHF. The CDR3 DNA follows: TGTGCCAGCAGGGACATTCAGGGAACACCCCTCCACTTT.

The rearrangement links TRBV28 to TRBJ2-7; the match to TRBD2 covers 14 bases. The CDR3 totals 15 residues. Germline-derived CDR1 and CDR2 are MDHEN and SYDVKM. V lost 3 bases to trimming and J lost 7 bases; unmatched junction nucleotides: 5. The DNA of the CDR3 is TGTGCCAGCAGTTTCGGACTAGCGGGAGGTAGGGAGCAGTACTTC. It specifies CASSFGLAGGREQYF.

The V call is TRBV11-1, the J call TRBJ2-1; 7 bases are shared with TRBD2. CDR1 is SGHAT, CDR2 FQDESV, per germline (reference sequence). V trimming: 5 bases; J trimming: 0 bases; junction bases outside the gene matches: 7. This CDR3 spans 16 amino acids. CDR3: CASSPSGTLSYNEQFF. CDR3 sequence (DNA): TGTGCCAGCAGCCCGAGCGGGACCCTCTCCTACAATGAGCAGTTCTTC.

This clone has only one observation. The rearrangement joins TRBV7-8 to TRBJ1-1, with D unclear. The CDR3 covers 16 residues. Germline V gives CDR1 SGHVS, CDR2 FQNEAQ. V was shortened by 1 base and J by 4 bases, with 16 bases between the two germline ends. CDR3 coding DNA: TGTGCCAGCAGCTTAGTGGCTACCAGGATTAGCACTGAAGCTTTCTTT. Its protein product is CASSLVATRISTEAFF.

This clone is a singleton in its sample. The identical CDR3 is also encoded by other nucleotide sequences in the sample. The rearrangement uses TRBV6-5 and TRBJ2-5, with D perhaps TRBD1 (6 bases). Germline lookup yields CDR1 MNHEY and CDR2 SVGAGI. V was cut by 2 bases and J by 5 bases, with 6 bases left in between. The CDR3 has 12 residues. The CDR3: CASSYRGETQYF. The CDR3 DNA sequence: TGTGCCAGCAGTTACAGGGGGGAGACCCAGTACTTC.

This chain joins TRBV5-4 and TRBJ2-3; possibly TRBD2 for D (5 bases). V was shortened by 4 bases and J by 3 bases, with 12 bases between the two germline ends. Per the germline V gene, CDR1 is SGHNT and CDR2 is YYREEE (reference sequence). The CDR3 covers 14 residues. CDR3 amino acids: CASSRGLGTDTQYF. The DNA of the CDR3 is TGTGCCAGCAGCCGAGGACTGGGAACAGATACGCAGTATTTT.

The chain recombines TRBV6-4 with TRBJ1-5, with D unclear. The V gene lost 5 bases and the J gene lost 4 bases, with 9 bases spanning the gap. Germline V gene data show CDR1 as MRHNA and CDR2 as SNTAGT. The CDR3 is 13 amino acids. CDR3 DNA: TGTGCCAGCAGTCTAGGATATAATCAGCCCCAGCATTTT. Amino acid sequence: CASSLGYNQPQHF.

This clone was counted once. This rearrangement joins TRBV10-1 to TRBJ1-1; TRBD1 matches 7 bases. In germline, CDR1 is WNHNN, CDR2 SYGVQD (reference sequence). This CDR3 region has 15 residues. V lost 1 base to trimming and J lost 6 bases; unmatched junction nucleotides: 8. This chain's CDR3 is CASSEWGDRAPEAFF. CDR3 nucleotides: TGCGCCAGCAGTGAGTGGGGTGACAGGGCTCCTGAAGCTTTCTTT.

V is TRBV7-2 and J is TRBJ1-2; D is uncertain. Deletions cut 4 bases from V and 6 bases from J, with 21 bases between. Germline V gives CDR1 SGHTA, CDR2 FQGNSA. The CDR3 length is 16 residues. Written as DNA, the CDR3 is TGTGCCAGCAGCTCAACCTCTTGGGCCACCGAACATGGCTACACCTTC. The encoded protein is CASSSTSWATEHGYTF. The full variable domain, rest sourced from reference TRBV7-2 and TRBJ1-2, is GAGVSQSPSNKVTEKGKDVELRCDPISGHTALYWYRQSLGQGLEFLIYFQGNSAPDKSGLPSDRFSAERTGGSVSTLTIQRTQQEDSAVYLCASSSTSWATEHGYTFGSGTRLTVV.

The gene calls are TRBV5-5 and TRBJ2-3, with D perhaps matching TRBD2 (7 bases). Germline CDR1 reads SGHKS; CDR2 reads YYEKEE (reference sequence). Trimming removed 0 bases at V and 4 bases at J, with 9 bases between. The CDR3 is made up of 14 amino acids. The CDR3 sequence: CASSLAGGPDTQYF. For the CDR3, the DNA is TGTGCCAGCAGCTTGGCGGGGGGCCCAGATACGCAGTATTTT.

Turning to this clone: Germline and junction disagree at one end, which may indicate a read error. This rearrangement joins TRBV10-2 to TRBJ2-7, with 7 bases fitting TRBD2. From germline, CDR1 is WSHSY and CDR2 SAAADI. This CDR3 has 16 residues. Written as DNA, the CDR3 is TGCGCCAGCCGTGAGTGGGGGGACTACTCCCCCTACGAGCAGTACTTC. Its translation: CASREWGDYSPYEQYF.

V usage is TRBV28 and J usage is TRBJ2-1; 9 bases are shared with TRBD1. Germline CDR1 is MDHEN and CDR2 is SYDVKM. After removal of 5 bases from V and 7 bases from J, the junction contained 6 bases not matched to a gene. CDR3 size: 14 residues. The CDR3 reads CASSTYRGRNEQFF. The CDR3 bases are TGTGCCAGCAGTACCTACAGGGGGCGGAATGAGCAGTTCTTC. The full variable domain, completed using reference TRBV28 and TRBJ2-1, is DVKVTQSSRYLVKRTGEKVFLECVQDMDHENMFWYRQDPGLGLRLIYFSYDVKMKEKGDIPEGYSVSREKKERFSLILESASTNQTSMYLCASSTYRGRNEQFFGPGTRLTVL.

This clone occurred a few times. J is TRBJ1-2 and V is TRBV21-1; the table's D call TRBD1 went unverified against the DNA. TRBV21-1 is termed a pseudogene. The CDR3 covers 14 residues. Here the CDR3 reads CASSKQNINYGYTF. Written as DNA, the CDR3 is TGTGCCAGCAGCAAACAAAACATCAACTATGGCTACACCTTC.

CDR3 region: CASSIVEGFYNEQFF. The CDR3 bases are TGTGCCAGTAGTATAGTGGAGGGTTTCTACAATGAGCAGTTCTTC. The chain recombines TRBV19 with TRBJ2-1; perhaps TRBD2 as D (6 bases). This CDR3 is built from 15 residues. V was trimmed by 1 base and J by 3 bases, leaving 10 bases between them. CDR1 and CDR2 (germline): LNHDA, SQIVND (reference sequence). The complete variable domain, with remaining parts taken from reference TRBV19 and TRBJ2-1, reads DGGITQSPKYLFRKEGQNVTLSCEQNLNHDAMYWYRQDPGQGLRLIYYSQIVNDFQKGDIAEGYSVSREKKESFPLTVTSAQKNPTAFYLCASSIVEGFYNEQFFGPGTRLTVL.